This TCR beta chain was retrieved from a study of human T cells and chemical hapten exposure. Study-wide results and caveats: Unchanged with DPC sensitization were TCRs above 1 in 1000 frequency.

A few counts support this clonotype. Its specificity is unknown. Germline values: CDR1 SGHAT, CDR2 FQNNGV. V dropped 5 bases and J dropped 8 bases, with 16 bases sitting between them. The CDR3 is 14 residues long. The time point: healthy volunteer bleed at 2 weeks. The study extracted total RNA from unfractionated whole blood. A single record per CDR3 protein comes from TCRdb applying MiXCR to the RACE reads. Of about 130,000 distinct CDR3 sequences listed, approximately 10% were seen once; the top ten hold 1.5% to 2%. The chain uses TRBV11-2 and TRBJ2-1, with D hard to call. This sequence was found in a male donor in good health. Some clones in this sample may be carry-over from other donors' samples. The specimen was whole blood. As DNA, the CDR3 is TGTGCCAGCAGCCAGGAGAGGCTTTACGATGAGCAGTTCTTC. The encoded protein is CASSQERLYDEQFF.